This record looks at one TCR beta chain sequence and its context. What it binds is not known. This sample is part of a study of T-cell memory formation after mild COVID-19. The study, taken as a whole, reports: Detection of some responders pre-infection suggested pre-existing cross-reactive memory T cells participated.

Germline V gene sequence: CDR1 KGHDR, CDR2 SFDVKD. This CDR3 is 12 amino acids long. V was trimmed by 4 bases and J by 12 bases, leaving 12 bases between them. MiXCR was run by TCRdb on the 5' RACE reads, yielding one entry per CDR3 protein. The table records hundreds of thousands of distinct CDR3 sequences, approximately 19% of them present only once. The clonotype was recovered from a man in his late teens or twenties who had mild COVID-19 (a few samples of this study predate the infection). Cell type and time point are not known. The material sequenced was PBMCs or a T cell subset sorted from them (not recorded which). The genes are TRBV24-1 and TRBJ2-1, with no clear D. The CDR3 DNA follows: TGTGCCACCAGTGAGGGCCTAGGGTCGCAGTTCTTC. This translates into CATSEGLGSQFF.